This TCR beta chain appears in the sequencing data of a study of shared clonotypes between healthy human individuals (dated by TCRdb to about 2020). Study-level background: A couple of women and three men aged 18 to 49 years were included in the cohort. For each donor, CD4 naive and CD4 memory were each run on three plates, CD8 naive on two plates, and CD8 memory on one plate. Blood TCR repertoires of five healthy adults were deeply sequenced to estimate repertoire size and the extent of clonotype sharing between individuals. To increase sequencing depth and limit assay-specific biases, TCR repertoire library preparation and sequencing were carried out by different laboratories using diverse techniques. Each donor's leukapheresis produced roughly between roughly 0.85 and 10 billion PBMCs. Summary of the overall study and its limitations: Pairwise subsampling indicated that sequencing depth was expected to affect the degree of clonotype sharing among donors. Only blood was sampled, and tissue TCR repertoires likely differ from those in blood. Naive subsets generally had larger estimated clonotype richness than memory subsets did. Incomplete sequencing was indicated by rarefaction of sorted-subset datasets, despite the large sequencing depth. Sharing across a few donors was observed for about 5% of naive CD4, 3.5% of naive CD8, 2% to 2.5% of memory CD4, and less than 0.45% of memory CD8 clonotypes. The small number of donors limited the genetic and exposure-history diversity represented. Higher generation probabilities were observed for clonotypes shared by all four sorted-subset donors than for non-shared clonotypes.

Using the deep immunoSEQ assay, multiplex PCR amplified TCR CDR3 regions from genomic DNA. For each cell subset, the extracted genomic DNA was distributed evenly across all wells of several immunoSEQ 96-well plates, and each plate served as one replicate. For sorted subsets, about 0.2 ug genomic DNA, equal to 30,000 to 35,000 T cell genomes, was loaded into each replicate PCR. Purified libraries were quantified with a Qubit 3.0 fluorometer, sized on a Bioanalyzer 2100, and re-quantified with the KAPA Library Quantification kit. Each immunoSEQ 96-well plate was sequenced on its own single-read 150-cycle Illumina NextSeq 550 flow cell. For the original study's pipeline: Because only junctional sequences without quality scores were contained in the immunoSEQ output, filtering matching that applied to full-length reads could not be performed. Sequences were annotated with PyIR, a Python wrapper for IgBLAST v1.9, and V/J genes and CDR3 were assigned using IMGT germline references. Reads were filtered out if the reads had weak V/J assignments (E-value above 1e-6), no CDR3, stop codons, out-of-frame junctions, or ambiguous translated residues. V3J clonotypes were defined as sequences sharing an identical inferred V gene, J gene, and CDR3 amino acid sequence. Percentage overlap between repertoires was computed as shared unique clonotypes divided by the size of the smaller repertoire. Richness of each repertoire was evaluated using RTK rarefaction, the Chao1 estimator, and Recon v2.1 estimates of unobserved clonotypes. Generation probabilities were computed with OLGA for all TCRbeta clonotypes obtained by the gDNA method from a handful of donors. TCRdb stores this immuneACCESS table with in-frame sequences only. Part of the clones is absent; in the studies checked, under half of the shortfall reflects unresolved V genes, and no reason is known for the rest. V, J and clone size reflect that table, while D and trimming were determined from the DNA. This sample lists fewer than 2.5 million clones; over 85% were detected once. About 0.39% of the sample belongs to the ten largest clones.

Details on this clone: The clone's antigen remains unknown. No much larger clone exists at a distance of one base, and base qualities are not known.

Donors were healthy HIV-negative adults with no recently reported acute infections or vaccinations. Every donor was a Caucasian adult residing in Nashville, Tennessee, USA. Magnetic negative selection was used to enrich CD4+ T cells, after which naive cells were positively selected on CD45RA and the negative fraction became the memory subset. Blood was collected by leukapheresis, and PBMCs were isolated by Ficoll-Histopaque density gradient centrifugation and then cryopreserved in liquid nitrogen vapor phase. Analytical flow cytometry was used to check the purity and quantity of every magnetically sorted T cell population. Each sorted fraction had its genomic DNA isolated and then quantified by UV absorbance on a Nanodrop 2000c. CDR1 is given as MNHEY and CDR2 as SMNVEV, both from the germline V gene (reference sequence). The CDR3 spans 13 residues, from the cysteine through the phenylalanine. Only CDR3 DNA is held: 39 bases, read in frame from base 1. The junction shows trimming of 7 bases on V and 4 bases on J, and the gene matches do not reach 7 bases of it.

The sequence derives from a man aged 18 to 35 in good health. Some clones in this sample may be carry-over from other donors' samples. The rearranged chain carries TRBV27 and TRBJ2-7; 7 nucleotides in the junction match TRBD2. Sequencing was done on a sample of naive CD4+ T cells from PBMCs. Interpreted using the paper, the cell subset or site label stands for: CD45RA+ positively selected. In nucleotide form, the sequence is TGTGCCAGCATGGCTAGCGGAAGGTACGAGCAGTACTTC. This translates into CASMASGRYEQYF.